The clone carrying this TCR beta chain was seen only once. Antigen unknown. Different DNA sequences within this sample yield the same CDR3. The CDR3 has 13 amino acids. The V end was cut by 5 bases, the J end by 0 bases, with 7 bases between. Germline-derived CDR1 and CDR2 are MNHEY and SMNVEV (reference sequence). CD45RO-negative, CCR7-selected cells formed the naive CD8 fraction, which excluded terminally differentiated effector memory CD45RA+ cells. None of the donors, who were healthy HIV-negative adults, had recently had acute infections or vaccinations. The entry originates in a study of shared clonotypes between healthy human individuals. The wider study: The study used three CD4 naive, three CD4 memory, two CD8 naive and one CD8 memory plate per donor. General study points: Larger estimated richness was generally recorded for naive subsets relative to memory subsets.

Assay: immunoSEQ multiplex PCR; the TCRdb copy retains only in-frame clones and omits some. The table shows roughly 2.1 million clones, with more than 85% occurring only once. V usage is TRBV27 and J usage is TRBJ1-1; tentatively, D is TRBD1 (5 bases). This receptor was identified in a man aged 18 to 29 in good health. Some clones in this sample may be carry-over from other donors' samples. Input material: naive CD8+ T cells from PBMCs. The CDR3 loop reads CASSLTVNTEAFF. The CDR3 nucleotides read TGTGCCAGCAGTCTGACAGTGAACACTGAAGCTTTCTTT.